This T cell receptor (beta chain) was sequenced for a study of blood T cell repertoires in COVID-19. With 7 bases clipped from V and 7 bases from J, the junction kept 10 bases outside the gene matches. CDR1 and CDR2 (germline): LNHDA, SQIVND (reference sequence). The CDR3 has 16 amino acids. Produced via immunoSEQ multiplex PCR; TCRdb's table is partial and in-frame only. The repertoire includes a few hundred thousand clones, over 75% of them detected once, and roughly 10% sits in the top ten. The sample was peripheral blood. The TCR comes from a woman aged 70-85 years with COVID-19, enrolled during active disease. The chain recombines TRBV19 with TRBJ1-6; TRBD1 matches 10 bases. CDR3 in DNA: TGTGCCAGTAACCTCCGGGACAGGGGTGGAAATTCACCCCTCCACTTT. It yields the protein CASNLRDRGGNSPLHF. The full variable domain, in which reference TRBV19 and TRBJ1-6 provide the parts outside the CDR3, is DGGITQSPKYLFRKEGQNVTLSCEQNLNHDAMYWYRQDPGQGLRLIYYSQIVNDFQKGDIAEGYSVSREKKESFPLTVTSAQKNPTAFYLCASNLRDRGGNSPLHFGNGTRLTVT.